This TCR beta chain was observed in a study of T cells in Graves' hyperthyroidism and ophthalmopathy. The study, taken as a whole, reports: In the blood, most expanded thyroid clonotypes above 0.001 appeared as well.

What was amplified from RNA transcripts were TCR beta CDR3 regions. Primed by the HTBI set, a first-round RT-PCR was run on the TCR CDR3. TCRdb redid the calling of the multiplex PCR reads with MiXCR, one entry per CDR3 protein. The table has around 190,000 distinct CDR3 sequences, approximately 16% seen once. Worth noting for this clonotype: As yet, its antigen is unknown.

Thyroid ultrasound, orbital computed tomography, clinical symptoms, and serum thyroxine and TRAb underpinned diagnoses. This CDR3 is built from 15 residues. Trimming shortened V by 2 bases and J by 3 bases, and 11 bases separated the two germline ends. CDR1 and CDR2 (germline): SGHRS, YFSETQ. The rearrangement joins TRBV5-1 to TRBJ2-2, with D unclear. The sequenced sample was blood. The TCR was taken from a woman aged 50 to 60 with Graves' hyperthyroidism. The CDR3, as DNA: TGCGCCAGCAGCTTCGCTGCCTCCTACACCGGGGAGCTGTTTTTT. Its translation: CASSFAASYTGELFF.